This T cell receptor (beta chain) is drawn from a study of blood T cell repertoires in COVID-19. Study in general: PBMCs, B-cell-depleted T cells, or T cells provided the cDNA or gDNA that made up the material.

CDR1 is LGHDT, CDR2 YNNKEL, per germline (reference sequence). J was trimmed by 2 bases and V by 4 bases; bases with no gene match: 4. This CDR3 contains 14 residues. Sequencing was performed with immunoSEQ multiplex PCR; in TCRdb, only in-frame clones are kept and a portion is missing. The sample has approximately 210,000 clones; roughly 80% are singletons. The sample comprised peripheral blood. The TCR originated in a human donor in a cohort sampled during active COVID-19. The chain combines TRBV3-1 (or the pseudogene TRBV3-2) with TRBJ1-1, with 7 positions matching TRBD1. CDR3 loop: CASSLRQGNTEAFF. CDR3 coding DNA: TGTGCCAGCAGCCTCCGACAGGGCAACACTGAAGCTTTCTTT.